Below, one TCR beta chain is given with its context. Its specific antigen is unknown. It has no much larger one-base neighbor in the sample; base qualities were not kept. Relative to germline, V is missing 3 bases and J is missing 9 bases, with 12 bases of the junction outside any gene match. Based on the germline V gene (reference sequence), the CDR1 and CDR2 sequences are LNHDA and SQIVND. CDR3 length: 17 amino acids, cysteine to phenylalanine. Only the CDR3 region is kept as DNA, spanning 51 bases read in frame from base 1. In light of the paper, this sample's time point label describes: baseline before first vaccination. Vaccinee samples were obtained from the UK trials COV001 and COV002, which included a single-blind randomized controlled phase 2/3 trial of AZD1222 (ChAdOx1 nCoV-19) in healthy adults. For TCRbeta chain sequencing, PBMC samples from trial participants were taken at day 0 and at day 28 after the second dose.

The CDR3 regions of human TCRbeta chains were subjected to immunosequencing. On the authors' methods: Repertoire TCRs were matched against a reference library of SARS-CoV-2-specific TCRs generated with the MIRA antigen-specificity platform. Breadth was defined as the fraction of unique TCRs that were SARS-CoV-2-associated. Depth was defined as the fraction of total T cells that were SARS-CoV-2-associated. Using the MIRA data, each spike-specific TCR was assigned both to the spike region to which the TCR was reactive and to a CD4 or CD8 class. Log10-transformed breadth and depth values were compared by one-way ANOVA with Sidak's multiple comparisons tests. Not all clones reach the TCRdb copy of this immuneACCESS table, which keeps in-frame sequences only. Checked studies attribute under half of the gap to unresolved V genes and leave the rest unexplained. The V and J calls and clone size are taken from that table; D and trimming were inferred from the DNA. The sample has about 140,000 clones on record, roughly 90% of them singletons. The top ten clones comprise just over 3% of the sample.

This record comes from a study of T cell responses to AZD1222 COVID-19 vaccine (dated by TCRdb to the early 2020s). About the investigation overall: AZD1222 recipients given second doses at about 4 weeks or at about 12 weeks were pooled, since spike-specific TCR depth and breadth were not found to differ between the two schedules. TCR sequencing covered more than 230 trial participants: about 210 given two doses of AZD1222 and 26 given two doses of MenACWY control vaccine. Enrollment into the trials was organized by age into subgroups of 18-55, 56-69 and 70-plus years, and those subgroups contained roughly 140, 27 and 60 TCR-sequenced participants, respectively. General findings and caveats noted by the study authors: Conclusions about previously exposed vaccinees are limited because only a handful of AZD1222 recipients were SARS-CoV-2 seropositive at baseline. Because no samples from the day 14 peak response were available, repertoires could be characterized only after the peak T cell response. The 56-69-year group was small, and its depth increase did not reach significance, likely because of low power. Reportedly, almost half of the unique spike-specific TCRs recognized epitopes lying outside the regions that are mutated in the B.1.351 and B.1.1.7 variants. Participants were mostly white British, with more females than males. The authors suggested clonal diversity may have been underestimated. After two AZD1222 doses, both the breadth and the depth of spike-specific TCRs were significantly higher than at day 0 and than in MenACWY recipients. The vaccine-associated CD4 TCRs covered the entire spike protein, and the dominant responses fell in regions 160-218 and 743-854.

The specimen was peripheral blood, collected on day 0 of AZD1222 vaccination. This clonotype originated in an adult in good health. Here the chain combines TRBV19 and TRBJ2-1; 12 bases in the middle match TRBD2. The CDR3 region reads CASSIRGRLAGGGEQFF. In nucleotides, the sequence is TGTGCCAGTAGTATCCGGGGGAGGCTAGCGGGAGGGGGTGAGCAGTTCTTC.